This T cell receptor beta chain is from a study of Ad26.COV2.S vaccination and SARS-CoV-2 variants. Study observations and caveats: Marked by substantial breadth, spike-specific CD8+ and CD4+ T cell responses were reportedly seen after vaccination.

In the case of this clone: Its antigen is undetermined.

Clones were sequenced by immunoSEQ multiplex PCR, and TCRdb holds only the in-frame ones, with some missing. The sample has some 300,000 clones; about 82% are singletons. The germline V gene encodes CDR1 ENHRY and CDR2 SYGVKD. The CDR3 is 20 amino acids. J gave up 4 bases and V 2 bases, and 17 bases lay outside the gene matches. Documented treatment: around 19 received Ad26.COV2.S at low or high dose, single or two shots; 5 received placebo; per-sample allocation not given. After the first vaccine or placebo injection, samples were drawn on day 63. In the vaccine, an Ad26 vector expressed the SARS-CoV-2 spike of the Wuhan strain.

This TCR came from a person between 18 and 65 years old who received the Ad26.COV2.S COVID-19 vaccine or a placebo. Specimen: peripheral blood, collected in a trial of Ad26.COV2.S vaccine versus placebo. The genes are TRBV10-3 and TRBJ2-2; 9 nucleotides agree with TRBD2. Written as DNA, the CDR3 is TGTGCCATCAGTGAGCGGGGGACTAGCCCGTCAAATGGGGGCACCGGGGAGCTGTTTTTT. It specifies CAISERGTSPSNGGTGELFF.